This entry describes one T cell receptor (beta chain). What it binds is not known. Time point noted: cycle 4 day 1 (C4D1), after less than seven weeks of nivolumab. After autologous stem cell transplantation all patients relapsed, and prior brentuximab vedotin exposure differed between cohorts. This sample is drawn from a study of PD-1 blockade in classical Hodgkin lymphoma. Study results and limitations: Exclusion was the outcome for patients who began nivolumab under 1 year after ASCT.

Per the germline V gene, CDR1 is SGHRS and CDR2 is YFSETQ. The V segment lost 2 bases and the J segment 5 bases; nucleotides outside the gene matches: 9. The length of the CDR3 is 15 residues. Sequencing was performed with immunoSEQ multiplex PCR; in TCRdb, only in-frame clones are kept and a portion is missing. The table records 20,000 to 25,000 clones, approximately 80% of them present only once. The specimen was peripheral blood mononuclear cells (PBMCs), collected before the fourth cycle of nivolumab. This TCR was recovered from a human donor with classical Hodgkin lymphoma. This chain connects TRBV5-1 to TRBJ2-5; 7 bases are shared with TRBD2. CDR3 coding DNA: TGCGCCAGCAGCTTAATTCGGGGAGGGTTGGAGACCCAGTACTTC. It encodes CASSLIRGGLETQYF.